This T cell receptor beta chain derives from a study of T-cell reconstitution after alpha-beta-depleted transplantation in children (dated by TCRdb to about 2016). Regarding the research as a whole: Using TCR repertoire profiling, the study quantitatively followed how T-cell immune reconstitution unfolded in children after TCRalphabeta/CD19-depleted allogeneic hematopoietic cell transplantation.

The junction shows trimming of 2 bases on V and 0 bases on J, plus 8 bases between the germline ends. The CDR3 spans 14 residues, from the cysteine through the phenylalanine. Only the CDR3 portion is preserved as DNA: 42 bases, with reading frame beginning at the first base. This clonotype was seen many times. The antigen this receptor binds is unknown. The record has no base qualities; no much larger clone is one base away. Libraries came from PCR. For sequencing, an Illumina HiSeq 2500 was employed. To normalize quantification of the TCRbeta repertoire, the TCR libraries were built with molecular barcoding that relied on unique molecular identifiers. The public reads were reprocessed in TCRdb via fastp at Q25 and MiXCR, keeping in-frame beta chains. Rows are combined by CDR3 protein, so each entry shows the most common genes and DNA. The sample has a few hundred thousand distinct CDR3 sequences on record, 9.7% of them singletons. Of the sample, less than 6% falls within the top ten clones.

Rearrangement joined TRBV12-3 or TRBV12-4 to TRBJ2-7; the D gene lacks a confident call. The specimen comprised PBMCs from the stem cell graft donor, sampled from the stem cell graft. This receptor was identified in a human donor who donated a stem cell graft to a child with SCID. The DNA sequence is TGTGCCAGCAGTTTAAGTTCGAGCTCCTACGAGCAGTACTTC. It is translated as CASSLSSSSYEQYF.